The T cell receptor beta chain described here comes from a study of blood T cell repertoires in COVID-19. Study as a whole: The study drew acute and convalescent COVID-19 samples from the United States, Italy and Spain. T cells, B-cell-depleted T cells, or PBMCs supplied cDNA or gDNA.

Trimming took off 6 bases at V and 1 base at J, with 14 bases between the two ends. This CDR3 comprises 15 residues. Germline CDR1 SNHLY, CDR2 FYNNEI. In the original analysis: Estimates of nucleated cell counts were drawn from the amplification of reference gene primers. TCRdb keeps only in-frame clones here, not all; method: immunoSEQ multiplex PCR. The DNA gave D and trimming, while V, J and clone size come from that table. The profile shows 150,000 or so clones, around nine tenths of them singletons. While infection was still active, Seattle patients were enrolled and then followed longitudinally.

The J gene is TRBJ2-3, the V gene TRBV2, with D possibly TRBD2 on 6 matching bases. What was sequenced was peripheral blood. This TCR was sampled from a woman in her seventies with COVID-19, enrolled during active disease. The CDR3 region is CASRKTGLRTDTQYF. The CDR3 nucleotides read TGTGCCAGCAGGAAGACGGGACTCCGCACAGATACGCAGTATTTT.